This T cell receptor beta chain was captured in a study of OX40 agonist ivuxolimab in advanced cancers. Overall study context: The mean age was approximately 56 years, ranging from roughly 23 to 79, with about 87% of participants male. General study points: The study found that CD8+ T cells averaged more expanded clones than CD4+.

As to this clone: Antigen: not known.

The CDR3 covers 15 residues. Trimming removed 0 bases from V and 5 bases from J, with 14 bases in between. CDR1 is SGHRS and CDR2 is YFSETQ in the germline V gene. The repertoire was sequenced with immunoSEQ multiplex PCR; TCRdb's copy has only in-frame clones and lacks some. Of 70,000 to 85,000 clones listed, over 80% are singletons. Sampling of blood occurred at baseline, cycle 4 day 1, and cycle 7 day 1. Here the sequenced sample was CD4+ or CD8+ T cells sorted from blood, taken in a trial of the OX40 agonist ivuxolimab. The chain links TRBV5-1 to TRBJ1-1; no reliable D call. The sequence came from an adult with an advanced solid tumor such as melanoma, head and neck, liver or kidney cancer. As DNA, the CDR3 is TGCGCCAGCAGCTTGGATTCCAACGTGCGGACTGAAGCTTTCTTT. Protein product: CASSLDSNVRTEAFF.